Listed below are T cell receptor beta chains from one sample, sequenced in a study of blood T cell repertoires in COVID-19. Libraries were prepared by immunoSEQ multiplex PCR; TCRdb keeps only in-frame clonotypes and omits some of them. This sample has tens of thousands of clones, with approximately 80% found just once. Material: peripheral blood. These TCRs come from a man in his fifties or sixties with acute or convalescent COVID-19. CDR3s include the opening cysteine and the closing phenylalanine or tryptophan. The order of the fields is clone size, V gene, D gene, J gene, CDR3 protein, CDR3 DNA. The D gene is left open where the match is weak. Clone sizes are given selectively: once, few, many, or a class where the clone is expanded.

once	TRBV12-3/TRBV12-4	.	TRBJ1-4	CASSYRVIEKLFF	TGTGCCAGCAGTTACAGGGTAATTGAAAAACTGTTTTTT
.	TRBV7-2	.	TRBJ1-5	CASSLWSEQPQHF	TGTGCCAGCAGCTTATGGTCGGAGCAGCCCCAGCATTTT
.	TRBV6-2/TRBV6-3	TRBD1	TRBJ1-2	CASSSGQDSGYTF	TGTGCCAGCAGTAGCGGACAGGACTCTGGCTACACCTTC
.	TRBV5-6	TRBD1	TRBJ1-2	CASIIGTGGFGYTF	TGTGCCAGCATCATAGGGACAGGGGGCTTTGGCTACACCTTC
.	TRBV5-1	.	TRBJ1-4	CASSLDGRTNEKLFF	TGCGCCAGCAGCTTGGATGGGAGAACTAATGAAAAACTGTTTTTT
.	TRBV28	.	TRBJ2-3	CASSSGQSTDTQYF	TGTGCCAGCAGTTCGGGTCAGAGCACAGATACGCAGTATTTT
.	TRBV27	TRBD1	TRBJ1-1	CASRDPGQGYTEAFF	TGTGCCAGCAGGGACCCGGGACAGGGGTACACTGAAGCTTTCTTT
.	TRBV28	TRBD2	TRBJ2-3	CASSLTSGSVGDTQYF	TGTGCCAGCAGTTTAACTAGCGGGAGTGTCGGAGATACGCAGTATTTT
.	TRBV3-1/TRBV3-2	TRBD1	TRBJ1-2	CASSQPQGRGYTF	TGTGCCAGCAGCCAACCACAGGGGAGGGGCTACACCTTC
.	TRBV7-8	TRBD1	TRBJ2-3	CASSGGTGVSQYF	TGTGCCAGCAGCGGGGGGACAGGGGTTTCGCAGTATTTT
.	TRBV4-2	.	TRBJ1-2	CASSQDPGQNYGYTF	TGTGCCAGCAGCCAAGATCCCGGACAGAACTATGGCTACACCTTC
few	TRBV7-3	.	TRBJ1-6	CASSLQAYNSPLHF	TGTGCCAGCAGCTTACAGGCCTATAATTCACCCCTCCACTTT
.	TRBV7-8	.	TRBJ2-1	CASSFRGMGNEQFF	TGTGCCAGCAGCTTTCGGGGGATGGGAAATGAGCAGTTCTTC
few	TRBV19	.	TRBJ1-1	CASSMGQNTEAFF	TGTGCCAGTAGTATGGGACAGAACACTGAAGCTTTCTTT
.	TRBV4-3	.	TRBJ2-2	CASSQDLYNTGELFF	TGCGCCAGCAGCCAAGATTTGTATAACACCGGGGAGCTGTTTTTT
.	TRBV6-2/TRBV6-3	.	TRBJ1-5	CASSSTRQAAGNQPQHF	TGTGCCAGCAGTTCGACAAGACAAGCGGCAGGCAATCAGCCCCAGCATTTT
.	TRBV6-5	.	TRBJ1-5	CASRSLRDQPQHF	TGTGCCAGCAGGAGTCTCCGAGATCAGCCCCAGCATTTT
.	TRBV18	.	TRBJ1-1	CASSPPGRDHTEAFF	TGTGCCAGCTCACCACCGGGGAGGGATCACACTGAAGCTTTCTTT
many	TRBV6-2/TRBV6-3	TRBD1	TRBJ2-2	CASSHEGAGITGELFF	TGTGCCAGCAGTCACGAGGGGGCAGGGATCACCGGGGAGCTGTTTTTT
.	TRBV7-3	TRBD1	TRBJ2-2	CASSLPVTGETGELFF	TGTGCCAGCAGCTTACCGGTGACAGGGGAAACCGGGGAGCTGTTTTTT
.	TRBV13	.	TRBJ2-7	CASSGGSRGDEQYF	TGTGCCAGCAGCGGCGGATCAAGGGGCGACGAGCAGTACTTC
few	TRBV7-3	.	TRBJ2-7	CASSASGDAYEQYF	TGTGCCAGCAGCGCCTCGGGAGACGCCTACGAGCAGTACTTC
.	TRBV4-3	.	TRBJ1-4	CASSPGGEKLFF	TGCGCCAGCAGCCCCGGAGGTGAAAAACTGTTTTTT
.	TRBV7-9	.	TRBJ2-1	CASSPNYEQFF	TGTGCCAGCAGCCCCAACTATGAGCAGTTCTTC
.	TRBV12-3/TRBV12-4	.	TRBJ2-1	CASSPPPGQFF	TGTGCCAGCTCCCCTCCCCCGGGGCAGTTCTTC
.	TRBV5-1	TRBD1	TRBJ1-1	CASSLDGTANTEAFF	TGCGCCAGCAGCTTGGACGGGACAGCGAACACTGAAGCTTTCTTT
.	TRBV9	TRBD2	TRBJ2-3	CASSVGYEGREEDTQYF	TGTGCCAGCAGCGTAGGATATGAAGGGCGGGAGGAAGATACGCAGTATTTT
few	TRBV18	TRBD1	TRBJ2-7	CASSPARQGPDEQYF	TGTGCCAGCTCACCAGCGAGACAGGGGCCCGACGAGCAGTACTTC
.	TRBV4-3	.	TRBJ1-1	CASSQDQDTEAFF	TGCGCCAGCAGCCAAGATCAGGACACTGAAGCTTTCTTT
.	TRBV6-1	.	TRBJ1-2	CASSPGSASYGYTF	TGTGCCAGCAGCCCAGGATCGGCGAGCTATGGCTACACCTTC
.	TRBV9	.	TRBJ1-1	CASSVDTLNTEAFF	TGTGCCAGCAGCGTAGACACCTTGAACACTGAAGCTTTCTTT
once	TRBV4-3	TRBD1	TRBJ2-7	CASSQDFRQGNHEQYF	TGCGCCAGCAGCCAAGATTTCCGACAGGGTAACCACGAGCAGTACTTC
.	TRBV6-2/TRBV6-3	TRBD1	TRBJ2-7	CASSYSPYGTEYEQYF	TGTGCCAGCAGTTACTCCCCCTACGGGACAGAGTACGAGCAGTACTTC
.	TRBV5-4	.	TRBJ1-2	CASSLDRVSGYTF	TGTGCCAGCAGCTTGGACAGGGTTTCGGGCTACACCTTC
.	TRBV28	TRBD1	TRBJ1-2	CASSLFGSFQGDDKAHAGYTF	TGTGCCAGCAGTTTATTCGGGTCGTTTCAGGGGGACGACAAGGCCCATGCTGGCTACACCTTC
.	TRBV7-9	.	TRBJ2-3	CASSPDRTRRTDTQYF	TGTGCCAGCAGCCCCGACAGGACCCGCCGCACAGATACGCAGTATTTT
.	TRBV7-9	TRBD1	TRBJ1-4	CASSNSDRVYEKLFF	TGTGCCAGCAGCAACTCGGACAGGGTGTATGAAAAACTGTTTTTT
few	TRBV15	TRBD1	TRBJ2-5	CATSRVPRTGYQETQYF	TGTGCCACCAGCAGAGTCCCCCGGACAGGCTACCAAGAGACCCAGTACTTC
.	TRBV5-1	TRBD1	TRBJ2-5	CASTPGQNQETQYF	TGCGCCAGCACCCCGGGACAGAACCAAGAGACCCAGTACTTC
.	TRBV2	TRBD2	TRBJ2-7	CASRVLAAISYEQYF	TGTGCCAGCAGGGTCCTAGCGGCCATCTCCTACGAGCAGTACTTC
.	TRBV28	.	TRBJ1-6	CASSPIGGNSPLHF	TGTGCCAGCAGCCCGATTGGGGGGAATTCACCCCTCCACTTT
once	TRBV9	TRBD1	TRBJ1-2	CASSVERGQNYGYTF	TGTGCCAGCAGCGTAGAAAGGGGACAGAACTATGGCTACACCTTC
.	TRBV24-1	.	TRBJ2-5	CATSASGDLETQYF	TGTGCCACCAGTGCGTCCGGGGACTTGGAGACCCAGTACTTC